The 31 T cell receptor beta chains below come from one sample, sequenced in a study of beta chain features in type 1 diabetes. Study-level findings and limits: Shortening of TCRB CDR3s, moderate but significant, appeared in all four CD4+ subsets of Type 1 diabetes patients.

Their antigens remain unidentified. Every bit of the isolated RNA underwent reverse transcription, so sequencing read expressed TCRB transcripts. Libraries were prepared by immunoSEQ multiplex PCR; TCRdb keeps only in-frame clonotypes and omits some of them. The sample yields tens of thousands of clones, around 70% seen once. The sample was Tregs from blood. The source of these receptors is a woman in her late teens or twenties with type 1 diabetes.

The chain joins TRBV5-1 to TRBJ2-2; D may be TRBD1 (5 bases). This CDR3 region has 13 residues. In germline, CDR1 is SGHRS, CDR2 YFSETQ. The germline V and J ends were trimmed by 6 bases and 7 bases, with 13 bases remaining between them. The CDR3 spells CASNGQFDGELFF. CDR3 DNA: TGCGCCAGCAATGGACAATTCGACGGGGAGCTGTTTTTT.

The V gene is TRBV5-1, the J gene TRBJ2-5, with 8 bases that match TRBD1. The length of the CDR3 is 14 residues. Germline loops: CDR1 SGHRS, CDR2 YFSETQ. V shed 5 bases, J shed 5 bases, and the junction held 8 bases outside the gene matches. CDR3 nucleotide sequence: TGCGCCAGCAGTCCAGGGGGCGGGATGGAGACCCAGTACTTC. Translating gives CASSPGGGMETQYF. Full variable domain (outside the CDR3, taken from reference TRBV5-1 and TRBJ2-5): KAGVTQTPRYLIKTRGQQVTLSCSPISGHRSVSWYQQTPGQGLQFLFEYFSETQRNKGNFPGRFSGRQFSNSRSEMNVSTLELGDSALYLCASSPGGGMETQYFGPGTRLLVL.

The chain recombines TRBV20-1 with TRBJ2-5; D not certain. V lost 4 bases and J 5 bases, leaving 8 bases between the germline ends. The germline CDR1 and CDR2 sequences are DFQATT and SNEGSKA (reference sequence). The CDR3 length is 11 residues. CDR3 in amino acids: CSAISGETQYF. For the CDR3, the DNA is TGCAGTGCTATCTCCGGGGAGACCCAGTACTTC.

The rearrangement links TRBV18 to TRBJ2-3, with unresolved D. CDR3 size: 15 residues. Trimming took off 3 bases at V and 2 bases at J, with 12 bases between the two ends. Germline lookup yields CDR1 KGHSH and CDR2 LQKENI. The DNA of the CDR3 is TGTGCCAGCTCACCTATAAACTTATCCACAGATACGCAGTATTTT. It encodes CASSPINLSTDTQYF.

V is TRBV6-4 and J is TRBJ2-3, with D unclear. Per the germline V gene, CDR1 is MRHNA and CDR2 is SNTAGT. The length of the CDR3 is 13 residues. Trimming took 8 bases from V and 11 from J, leaving 20 bases between them. The chain's CDR3 is CASAMESTSVQYF. CDR3 bases: TGTGCCAGCGCCATGGAGAGTACCTCAGTGCAGTATTTT.

CDR3 sequence: CASSLGSAVGGELFF. CDR3 nucleotide sequence: TGTGCCAGCAGCTTAGGGTCCGCGGTAGGCGGGGAGCTGTTTTTT. The chain couples TRBV11-2 to TRBJ2-2, with unresolved D. The CDR3 has 15 residues. Looked up from germline, CDR1 is SGHAT and CDR2 is FQNNGV. Between the trimmed V and J ends, which lost 1 base and 7 bases, there was a span of 13 bases.

This clone has only one observation. V gene TRBV5-4 combines with J gene TRBJ2-3; D is perhaps TRBD2 (6 bases). Germline V gene lookup returns CDR1 SGHNT and CDR2 YYREEE (reference sequence). With 4 bases removed from V and 4 bases from J, the gap between germline ends came to 10 bases. The CDR3 has 13 amino acids. CDR3 protein: CASSRRLADTQYF. CDR3 nucleotide sequence: TGTGCCAGCAGCCGACGACTAGCAGATACGCAGTATTTT.

This clone was detected once. The chain is built from TRBV4-3 and TRBJ2-5; weak D call: TRBD2 (6 bases). The CDR3 consists of 17 residues. Germline V gives CDR1 LGHNA, CDR2 YSLEER. Trimming took off 2 bases at V and 4 bases at J, with 20 bases between the two ends. This chain's CDR3 is CASSQSPPGPGGETQYF. The CDR3 nucleotides are TGCGCCAGCAGCCAATCCCCCCCGGGACCCGGGGGAGAGACCCAGTACTTC.

The chain couples TRBV23-1 to TRBJ2-7; D is possibly TRBD1 (6 bases). TRBV23-1 is marked as an open reading frame, function uncertain. The CDR3 consists of 14 residues. V was clipped by 3 bases and J by 2 bases, with 11 bases between them. The CDR3 loop is CASSHWTEAYEQYF. The CDR3 region has the DNA TGCGCCAGCAGTCACTGGACAGAAGCCTACGAGCAGTACTTC.

The chain carries TRBV6-5 and TRBJ2-4; unclear D gene. The germline V gene encodes CDR1 MNHEY and CDR2 SVGAGI. The CDR3 is 13 amino acids. Trimming took off 6 bases at V and 8 bases at J, with 14 bases between the two ends. The CDR3 is CASRPYGSDIQYF. In DNA form, the CDR3 reads TGTGCCAGCAGACCATATGGTAGTGACATTCAGTACTTC.

The chain couples TRBV9 to TRBJ2-7; D not certain. From germline, CDR1 is SGDLS and CDR2 YYNGEE. Trimming removed 0 bases from V and 2 bases from J, with 6 bases in between. The CDR3 extends over 13 amino acids. CDR3 amino acids: CASSVAPAYEQYF. DNA for the CDR3: TGTGCCAGCAGCGTAGCTCCGGCCTACGAGCAGTACTTC.

The chain recombines TRBV10-2 with TRBJ2-5; TRBD2 agrees at 7 bases. V lost 8 bases to trimming and J lost 7 bases; unmatched junction nucleotides: 4. The CDR3 sequence is 11 residues long. The germline gives CDR1 WSHSY, CDR2 SAAADI. The CDR3 is CASSTGGTQYF. CDR3 nucleotides: TGCGCCAGCTCCACGGGGGGGACCCAGTACTTC.

There are a few counts of this clone. V gene TRBV11-2 combines with J gene TRBJ2-3; no firm D call. Per germline, CDR1 SGHAT and CDR2 FQNNGV. The CDR3 totals 14 residues. The ends were cut back, 5 bases at V and 8 bases at J, with 17 bases in the middle. CDR3 DNA sequence: TGTGCCAGCAGCCCCCATACCCTTAGATTTACGCAGTATTTT. It codes for CASSPHTLRFTQYF.

The V call is TRBV28, the J call TRBJ2-7, with D maybe TRBD2 (6 bases). The germline gives CDR1 MDHEN, CDR2 SYDVKM. The V end lost 6 bases, the J end lost 2 bases, and 17 bases lay between the germline ends. The CDR3 sequence is 15 residues long. CDR3 residues: CASSQIGTGAYEQYF. The DNA of the CDR3 is TGTGCCAGCAGCCAAATCGGGACGGGGGCCTACGAGCAGTACTTC.

The rearrangement uses TRBV7-2 and TRBJ2-5; the match to TRBD1 covers 7 bases. Germline V gene lookup returns CDR1 SGHTA and CDR2 FQGNSA. There are 15 residues in the CDR3. Trimming cost V 5 bases and J 2 bases; bases outside gene matches: 8. Here the CDR3 DNA reads TGTGCCAGCAGCACCCGGACAGGCCTACAAGAGACCCAGTACTTC. Translating it yields CASSTRTGLQETQYF.

This clone showed up just a few times. The V call is TRBV28, the J call TRBJ2-7; D gene ambiguous. V was cut by 1 base and J by 0 bases, with 7 bases left in between. This CDR3 contains 14 residues. Germline V gene lookup returns CDR1 MDHEN and CDR2 SYDVKM. CDR3 bases: TGTGCCAGCAGTTTATTGGGCTACTCCTACGAGCAGTACTTC. Protein product: CASSLLGYSYEQYF.

This clone was detected once. This chain joins TRBV6-5 and TRBJ2-3, with TRBD1 matching 7 bases. Germline loops: CDR1 MNHEY, CDR2 SVGAGI. This CDR3 has 13 amino acids. With 8 bases clipped from V and 2 bases from J, the junction kept 4 bases outside the gene matches. The CDR3 nucleotides read TGTGCCAGCCAGGGGGTCTACACAGATACGCAGTATTTT. It yields the protein CASQGVYTDTQYF.

The rearrangement uses TRBV4-1 and TRBJ2-1, with 8 bases matching TRBD2. This CDR3 contains 15 residues. Germline CDR1 MGHRA, CDR2 YSYEKL. V lost 3 bases, J lost 8 bases, and 9 bases stayed unmatched. Written as DNA, the CDR3 is TGCGCCAGCAGCCAGTCGGGACTAGTGGTTGATGAGCAGTTCTTC. Residues: CASSQSGLVVDEQFF.

The J gene is TRBJ1-2, the V gene TRBV19; D not resolved. V lost 9 bases to trimming and J lost 2 bases, with 16 bases between them. CDR3 length: 14 residues. Germline CDR1 is LNHDA and CDR2 is SQIVND (reference sequence). CDR3 DNA: TGTGCCAGCAGCCCCGGAGTATGGAACTATGGCTACACCTTC. It encodes CASSPGVWNYGYTF. Full variable domain (outside the CDR3, taken from reference TRBV19 and TRBJ1-2): DGGITQSPKYLFRKEGQNVTLSCEQNLNHDAMYWYRQDPGQGLRLIYYSQIVNDFQKGDIAEGYSVSREKKESFPLTVTSAQKNPTAFYLCASSPGVWNYGYTFGSGTRLTVV.

This clone was seen a few times. The CDR3 DNA is TGTGCCAGCAGCTTCACTAGCGGGGTTAGGGCAGATACGCAGTATTTT. It translates to CASSFTSGVRADTQYF. This rearrangement joins TRBV11-2 to TRBJ2-3, with TRBD2 matching over 10 bases. Germline V gives CDR1 SGHAT, CDR2 FQNNGV. The CDR3 is 16 amino acids. The V segment lost 3 bases and the J segment 4 bases; nucleotides outside the gene matches: 7.

The chain carries TRBV5-1 and TRBJ1-1; a weak D match, TRBD1 (5 bases). CDR3 size: 12 residues. Germline V gives CDR1 SGHRS, CDR2 YFSETQ. Trimming stripped 7 bases from V and 5 bases from J, with 12 bases between. The CDR3 nucleotides are TGCGCCAGCGGACGGGGGGGGACTGAAGCTTTCTTT. It translates to CASGRGGTEAFF.

The CDR3 region has the DNA TGTGCCAGCAGTCAGACAGGGATCGGAACCGGGGAGCTGTTTTTT. Protein product: CASSQTGIGTGELFF. The chain combines TRBV7-9 with TRBJ2-2, with 7 bases lining up with TRBD1. Germline loops: CDR1 SEHNR, CDR2 FQNEAQ (reference sequence). V trimming: 6 bases; J trimming: 5 bases; junction bases outside the gene matches: 9. CDR3 length: 15 amino acids.

V is TRBV9 and J is TRBJ2-1; TRBD2 aligns across 7 bases. Germline CDR1 and CDR2: SGDLS and YYNGEE. Trimming removed 3 bases from V and 7 bases from J; junction bases left unmatched: 7. The CDR3 extends over 14 amino acids. The CDR3 loop reads CASSGRGGSNEQFF. CDR3 coding DNA: TGTGCCAGCAGCGGACGGGGAGGGTCTAATGAGCAGTTCTTC.

The chain is built from TRBV2 and TRBJ2-7; possibly TRBD2 for D (6 bases). The germline V gene has CDR1 SNHLY and CDR2 FYNNEI. The CDR3 runs to 13 residues. Deletions cut 8 bases from V and 0 bases from J, with 11 bases between. As DNA, the CDR3 is TGTGCCAGCTCTCGGGAGCTCTCCTACGAGCAGTACTTC. Its protein product is CASSRELSYEQYF. The variable domain in full, completed from reference TRBV2 and TRBJ2-7, reads EPEVTQTPSHQVTQMGQEVILRCVPISNHLYFYWYRQILGQKVEFLVSFYNNEISEKSEIFDDQFSVERPDGSNFTLKIRSTKLEDSAMYFCASSRELSYEQYFGPGTRLTVT.

This clone appeared once. V is TRBV25-1 and J is TRBJ2-5; D is unclear. Germline V gene lookup returns CDR1 MGHDK and CDR2 SYGVNS. The CDR3 covers 13 residues. Trimming cost V 8 bases and J 5 bases, with 15 bases left between them. The CDR3: CASGAPGRETQYF. The CDR3 DNA follows: TGTGCCAGCGGAGCTCCTGGTAGGGAGACCCAGTACTTC.

This chain links TRBV6-1 with TRBJ1-5; perhaps TRBD1 as D (5 bases). The CDR3 runs 11 residues. Trimming shortened V by 8 bases and J by 15 bases, and 17 bases separated the two germline ends. Germline lookup yields CDR1 MNHNS and CDR2 SASEGT. The CDR3 DNA sequence: TGTGCCAGCGACGCGGGACGGGCGATGCATTTT. It specifies CASDAGRAMHF.

The V gene is TRBV5-4, the J gene TRBJ2-1, with a tentative D call TRBD2 (5 bases). Deletions cut 4 bases from V and 2 bases from J, with 13 bases between. The CDR3 covers 15 residues. Germline V gene lookup returns CDR1 SGHNT and CDR2 YYREEE (reference sequence). Here the CDR3 reads CASSATGSPYNEQFF. In DNA form, the CDR3 reads TGTGCCAGCAGCGCGACGGGGAGCCCCTACAATGAGCAGTTCTTC.

The V call is TRBV9, the J call TRBJ2-5, with 9 bases that match TRBD2. V dropped 3 bases and J dropped 5; count of bases not matched to a gene: 8. CDR3 length: 15 amino acids. CDR1 SGDLS and CDR2 YYNGEE come from the germline V gene. The CDR3 loop is CASSGVGGRGETQYF. The DNA for the CDR3 is TGTGCCAGCAGCGGGGTCGGCGGGAGGGGGGAGACCCAGTACTTC.

CDR3 bases: TGCGCCAGCAGCCCTCAACTCCAGATAGCGGGGGTAACCTACGAGCAGTACTTC. Encoded protein: CASSPQLQIAGVTYEQYF. This chain connects TRBV5-1 to TRBJ2-7; 9 nucleotides match TRBD2. Germline CDR1 reads SGHRS; CDR2 reads YFSETQ. Unmatched junction bases numbered 16, after V lost 4 bases and J lost 2 bases. The length of the CDR3 is 18 residues. The variable domain in full, completed from reference TRBV5-1 and TRBJ2-7, reads KAGVTQTPRYLIKTRGQQVTLSCSPISGHRSVSWYQQTPGQGLQFLFEYFSETQRNKGNFPGRFSGRQFSNSRSEMNVSTLELGDSALYLCASSPQLQIAGVTYEQYFGPGTRLTVT.

This clone is a singleton in its sample. In DNA form, the CDR3 reads TGCGCCAGCTCCCGGGGGGCCCCAGGCAATGAGCAGTTCTTC. This encodes CASSRGAPGNEQFF. The chain couples TRBV4-3 to TRBJ2-1; maybe TRBD2 (7 bases). CDR1 is LGHNA, CDR2 YSLEER, per germline. The CDR3 is made up of 14 amino acids. V was cut by 8 bases and J by 6 bases, with 17 bases left in between.

This chain uses TRBV7-2 with TRBJ2-1; 8 bases are a match to TRBD2. The CDR3 is 15 amino acids. Germline lookup yields CDR1 SGHTA and CDR2 FQGNSA. The junction had 9 bases not matched to a gene; V was cut back by 3 bases and J by 8 bases. This chain's CDR3 is CASSFYRGGRYEQFF. Here the CDR3 DNA reads TGTGCCAGCAGCTTTTACCGGGGGGGCCGTTATGAGCAGTTCTTC.